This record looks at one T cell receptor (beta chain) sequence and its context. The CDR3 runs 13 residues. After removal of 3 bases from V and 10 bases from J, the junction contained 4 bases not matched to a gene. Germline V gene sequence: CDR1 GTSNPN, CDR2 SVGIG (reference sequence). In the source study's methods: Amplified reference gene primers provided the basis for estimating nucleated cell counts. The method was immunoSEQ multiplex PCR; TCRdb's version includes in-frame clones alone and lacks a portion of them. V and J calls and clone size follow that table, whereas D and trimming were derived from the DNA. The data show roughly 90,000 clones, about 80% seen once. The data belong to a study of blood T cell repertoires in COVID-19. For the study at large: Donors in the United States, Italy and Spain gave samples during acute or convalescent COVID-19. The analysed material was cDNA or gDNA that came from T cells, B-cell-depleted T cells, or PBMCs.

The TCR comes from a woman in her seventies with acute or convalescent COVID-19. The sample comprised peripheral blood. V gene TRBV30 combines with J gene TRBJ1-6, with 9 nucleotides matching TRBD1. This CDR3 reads CAWSGQGKSPLHF. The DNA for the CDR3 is TGTGCCTGGAGCGGACAGGGGAAGTCACCCCTCCACTTT.